The 15 T cell receptor beta chains below were found in one sample sequenced in a study of early T cells in non-severe SARS-CoV-2 infection (dated by TCRdb to about 2021). Receptor libraries were prepared by 5' RACE. TCRdb shows the sequencer as NextSeq 500. TCRdb handled the public reads itself, with Q25 trimming in fastp and clone calling in MiXCR, and kept productive beta chains. Merged by CDR3 protein, the rows form single entries marked with the most common genes and DNA. The sample data list about 30,000 distinct CDR3 sequences, and approximately 5.9% of these were observed just once. Of the sample, 5.5% to 7% is held by the ten largest clones. The source material was whole blood. The receptors were sampled from an adult who was a healthcare worker with PCR-confirmed SARS-CoV-2 infection or an uninfected control (not recorded which).

This clonotype occurred many times. The chain is built from TRBV20-1 and TRBJ2-5; TRBD2 aligns across 13 bases. Germline V gene sequence: CDR1 DFQATT, CDR2 SNEGSKA (reference sequence). This CDR3 has 18 residues. V dropped 2 bases and J dropped 4; count of bases not matched to a gene: 13. CDR3 region: CSARSVRTSGRKGETQYF. The CDR3 DNA reads TGCAGTGCTAGATCAGTCCGGACTAGCGGGAGAAAGGGAGAGACCCAGTACTTC.

This clonotype was detected ten times or more. The chain carries TRBV7-9 and TRBJ1-3; no reliable D call. V was clipped by 2 bases and J by 4 bases, with 12 bases between them. Germline V lookup: CDR1 SEHNR, CDR2 FQNEAQ (reference sequence). The CDR3 extends over 15 amino acids. The CDR3 sequence is CASSLFLGSGNTIYF. Written as DNA, the CDR3 is TGTGCCAGCAGCTTATTTTTGGGTTCCGGAAACACCATATATTTT.

This CDR3 is CASSLRVGDEQYF. DNA of the CDR3: TGTGCCAGCAGCTTACGGGTCGGGGACGAGCAGTACTTC. The chain recombines TRBV7-8 with TRBJ2-7; perhaps TRBD2 as D (5 bases). The V end was cut by 2 bases, the J end by 5 bases, with 10 bases between. Germline CDR1 SGHVS, CDR2 FQNEAQ. This CDR3 has 13 residues.

The CDR3 region has the DNA TGCGCCAGCAAGGACTCGGGGGGCTACGAGCAGTACTTC. It yields the protein CASKDSGGYEQYF. The rearrangement joins TRBV10-1 to TRBJ2-7; 7 bases match TRBD2. The germline gives CDR1 WNHNN, CDR2 SYGVQD (reference sequence). This CDR3 has 13 amino acids. V shed 7 bases, J shed 3 bases, and the junction held 6 bases outside the gene matches.

This clonotype was picked up a small number of times. The chain carries TRBV5-4 and TRBJ2-3; D unclear. In germline, CDR1 is SGHNT, CDR2 YYREEE (reference sequence). The CDR3 spans 15 residues. The ends were cut back, 0 bases at V and 2 bases at J, with 10 bases in the middle. The CDR3 DNA reads TGTGCCAGCAGCTTGGGGGATAGATCCACAGATACGCAGTATTTT. It codes for CASSLGDRSTDTQYF.

The rearrangement uses TRBV2 and TRBJ2-1; no definite D call. Trimming stripped 4 bases from V and 0 bases from J, with 10 bases between. The CDR3 runs 15 residues. Germline V gene data show CDR1 as SNHLY and CDR2 as FYNNEI. In nucleotides, the CDR3 is TGTGCCAGCAGTGCGGACCGCACCTCCTACAATGAGCAGTTCTTC. This codes for CASSADRTSYNEQFF.

In this sample, this clonotype turned up many times. V usage is TRBV18 and J usage is TRBJ2-7; D uncertain. Trimming cost V 6 bases and J 6 bases, with 12 bases left between them. The CDR3 length is 12 residues. Germline assignment: CDR1 KGHSH and CDR2 LQKENI. DNA of the CDR3: TGTGCCAGCTCCCAGACATCGAGCGAGCAGTACTTC. The encoded protein is CASSQTSSEQYF.

V is TRBV20-1 and J is TRBJ2-1; D is possibly TRBD2 (6 bases). From germline, CDR1 is DFQATT and CDR2 SNEGSKA (reference sequence). V shed 3 bases and J shed 0 bases, with 9 bases lying between them. This CDR3 is 14 amino acids long. For the CDR3, the DNA is TGCAGTGCTAGTCGGGGGAGCTCCTACAATGAGCAGTTCTTC. This sequence encodes CSASRGSSYNEQFF.

The CDR3 spells CASGTSGADTQYF. The CDR3 coding sequence is TGCGCCAGCGGCACTAGCGGAGCAGATACGCAGTATTTT. The chain carries TRBV4-1 and TRBJ2-3, with TRBD2 matching over 8 bases. The V gene's germline CDR1 is MGHRA and CDR2 YSYEKL. CDR3 length: 13 amino acids. The ends lost 8 bases at V and 4 bases at J; junction bases unmatched: 5.

This clonotype has a count of ten or more. The chain recombines TRBV3-1 with TRBJ2-1; unclear D gene. Looked up from germline, CDR1 is LGHDT and CDR2 is YNNKEL (reference sequence). V lost 1 base and J 8 bases, leaving 6 bases between the germline ends. CDR3 length: 12 amino acids. The CDR3 loop is CASSQGIYEQFF. The CDR3 coding sequence is TGTGCCAGCAGCCAAGGAATATATGAGCAGTTCTTC.

This chain joins TRBV5-4 and TRBJ1-2; D ambiguous. Per the germline V gene, CDR1 is SGHNT and CDR2 is YYREEE (reference sequence). The ends were cut back, 2 bases at V and 4 bases at J, with 9 bases in the middle. This CDR3 has 13 residues. CDR3 protein: CASSFAGIYGYTF. The DNA of the CDR3 is TGTGCCAGCAGCTTCGCGGGGATCTATGGCTACACCTTC.

V gene TRBV6-2 or TRBV6-3 combines with J gene TRBJ2-3; D not certain. The CDR3 sequence is 13 residues long. CDR1 and CDR2 from the germline V gene are MNHEY and SVGEGT. The ends were cut back, 10 bases at V and 4 bases at J, with 15 bases in the middle. The CDR3 bases are TGTGCCACGGCAGCTTCTCCAGCAGATACGCAGTATTTT. It is translated as CATAASPADTQYF.

This clonotype was counted at least ten times. This rearrangement joins TRBV5-5 to TRBJ1-1, with D maybe TRBD1 (5 bases). The germline gives CDR1 SGHKS, CDR2 YYEKEE (reference sequence). Trimming took off 0 bases at V and 7 bases at J, with 13 bases between the two ends. This CDR3 is 14 amino acids long. CDR3 in DNA: TGTGCCAGCAGCTTGGAACCCAGGGCCCGTGAAGCTTTCTTT. As protein: CASSLEPRAREAFF.

This clonotype was counted only a few times. The chain joins TRBV7-2 to TRBJ2-2, with 11 bases identical to TRBD2. After removal of 4 bases from V and 9 bases from J, the junction contained 10 bases not matched to a gene. From germline, CDR1 is SGHTA and CDR2 FQGNSA. The CDR3 is 16 residues long. The CDR3 sequence: CASSSLSSGRSWELFF. CDR3 DNA: TGTGCCAGCAGCTCCCTGTCTAGCGGGAGGTCCTGGGAGCTGTTTTTT. The full variable domain, rest sourced from reference TRBV7-2 and TRBJ2-2, is GAGVSQSPSNKVTEKGKDVELRCDPISGHTALYWYRQSLGQGLEFLIYFQGNSAPDKSGLPSDRFSAERTGGSVSTLTIQRTQQEDSAVYLCASSSLSSGRSWELFFGEGSRLTVL.

This clonotype showed up many times. The V gene is TRBV24-1, the J gene TRBJ2-5, with TRBD1 as a possible D gene (5 bases). Germline V gene lookup returns CDR1 KGHDR and CDR2 SFDVKD. With 4 bases removed from V and 9 bases from J, the gap between germline ends came to 11 bases. The CDR3 contains 12 residues. The CDR3 loop is CATSDPGKPQYF. CDR3 DNA: TGTGCCACCAGTGACCCAGGGAAACCCCAGTACTTC.